The T cell receptor (beta chain) under discussion was sequenced for a study of T cells after posttransplantation cyclophosphamide. The study's findings and limits: After PTCy, TRB diversity resembled that of CNI/methotrexate controls.

Assay: immunoSEQ multiplex PCR; the TCRdb copy retains only in-frame clones and omits some. Of about 16,000 clones in the sample, 85% are singletons; the top ten hold under 30%. A remark on this clone: Its antigen is not identified.

V gave up 7 bases and J gave up 5 bases, with 6 bases separating them. The germline gives CDR1 MNHNS, CDR2 SASEGT. CDR3 size: 11 residues. Sampled 1 year posttransplant, controls received myeloablative marrow transplants, methotrexate and a calcineurin inhibitor. The genes are TRBV6-1 and TRBJ1-5, with D unclear. The material was PBMCs, obtained after allogeneic stem cell transplant with calcineurin inhibitor and methotrexate. The source is a female patient aged 18 to 35 who received an allogeneic stem cell transplant from an unrelated donor, was CMV-positive, and had acute and chronic GVHD. A share of the T cells may be of graft donor origin. The CDR3 DNA reads TGTGCCAGCACGGGAGATCAGCCCCAGCATTTT. Protein sequence: CASTGDQPQHF.